The source of this T cell receptor (beta chain) is a study of early T cells in non-severe SARS-CoV-2 infection. Study background: Sequenced bulk RNA came from whole blood that was unsorted, and chains were unpaired.

The germline CDR1 and CDR2 sequences are DFQATT and SNEGSKA (reference sequence). Trimming shortened V by 3 bases and J by 3 bases, and 6 bases separated the two germline ends. This CDR3 has 11 amino acids. Individual cDNA molecules each received unique molecular identifiers attached to them. TCRdb processed the 5' RACE reads anew with MiXCR; each CDR3 protein has one entry. This table has 55,000 to 80,000 distinct CDR3 sequences, around 12% appearing once. J is TRBJ2-7 and V is TRBV20-1, with unresolved D. The input for sequencing was whole blood, taken at baseline. This TCR was recovered from an adult who was a healthcare worker with PCR-confirmed SARS-CoV-2 infection or an uninfected control (not recorded which). The CDR3 bases are TGCAGTGCTAGGGGTGGCTACGAGCAGTACTTC. This encodes CSARGGYEQYF.